The rows below give T cell receptor beta chains drawn from one sample of a study of cytomegalovirus exposure and HLA in healthy donors. Some clones are missing from TCRdb's copy, which holds only in-frame ones; the method was immunoSEQ multiplex PCR. The table includes tens of thousands of clones, over 85% detected once. Sequenced sample: PBMCs. The receptors were gathered from a woman under 30 in good health and CMV-seronegative. Both conserved end residues are trimmed from each CDR3. The order of the fields is J gene, clone size, V gene, CDR3 length, CDR3 protein. Some rows mark clone size as missing; the rest say once, few, many or name a class of expanded clone.

J: TRBJ2-7
size: -
V: TRBV7-6
length: 11
CDR3: ASSLSARDEQY

J: TRBJ2-7
size: -
V: TRBV2
length: 13
CDR3: ASREDFGRAYEQY

J: TRBJ2-5
size: -
V: TRBV19
length: 14
CDR3: ASSILGDRFQETQY

J: TRBJ2-1
size: -
V: TRBV5-6
length: 14
CDR3: ASSWTGDPTYNEQF

J: TRBJ1-3
size: -
V: TRBV14
length: 13
CDR3: ASSQLRSSGNTIY

J: TRBJ2-5
size: -
V: TRBV10-3
length: 12
CDR3: AISLAGSEETQY

J: TRBJ1-1
size: -
V: TRBV9
length: 11
CDR3: ASSLKTGGRAF

J: TRBJ2-5
size: -
V: TRBV2
length: 13
CDR3: ASRMGVSVSETQY

J: TRBJ1-3
size: -
V: TRBV27
length: 12
CDR3: ASSLSGVGNTIY

J: TRBJ1-1
size: once
V: TRBV14
length: 10
CDR3: ASSPRGREAF

J: TRBJ2-7
size: -
V: TRBV7-9
length: 13
CDR3: ASSPRDRGSYEQY

J: TRBJ1-3
size: -
V: TRBV27
length: 12
CDR3: ASGSQGRGNTIY

J: TRBJ1-5
size: -
V: TRBV15
length: 13
CDR3: ATSRVRQEQSAQH

J: TRBJ1-3
size: -
V: TRBV7-9
length: 13
CDR3: ASSSSRFLGNTIY

J: TRBJ1-2
size: -
V: TRBV30
length: 11
CDR3: AWSLISRSGYT

J: TRBJ2-5
size: -
V: TRBV19
length: 18
CDR3: ASSSDPRRSRDSFKETQY

J: TRBJ1-1
size: -
V: TRBV25-1
length: 12
CDR3: ASSEAGGATEAF

J: TRBJ2-2
size: -
V: TRBV6-6
length: 14
CDR3: ASSYLRVDGSGELF

J: TRBJ2-1
size: -
V: TRBV7-7
length: 12
CDR3: ASSPGVIYNEQF

J: TRBJ2-5
size: -
V: TRBV5-1
length: 12
CDR3: ASSFARGQETQY